One T cell receptor beta chain is described in this entry. This entry belongs to a study of blood T cell repertoires in COVID-19. Study details: Whether acute or convalescent, the COVID-19 samples came from the United States, Italy and Spain.

Per germline, CDR1 SGHAT and CDR2 FQNNGV. V gave up 6 bases and J gave up 1 base; unmatched junction bases: 7. The CDR3 has 15 residues. In the original analysis: Amplification from reference gene primers served as the basis for estimated nucleated cell counts. Profiling relied on immunoSEQ multiplex PCR, and the TCRdb table lists in-frame clones only, not all of them. V and J calls and clone size come straight from that table; D and trimming were deduced from the DNA. This repertoire shows about 68,000 clones, around 80% found once; its top ten account for about 25%. The genes are TRBV11-2 and TRBJ2-5; 8 bases align to TRBD2. Material: peripheral blood. This clonotype was obtained from a human donor in a cohort sampled during active COVID-19. The CDR3 DNA is TGTGCCAGCAGGGTAGCGGGAAGAGCCCAAGAGACCCAGTACTTC. Amino acid sequence: CASRVAGRAQETQYF. The full variable domain, rest sourced from reference TRBV11-2 and TRBJ2-5, is EAGVAQSPRYKIIEKRQSVAFWCNPISGHATLYWYQQILGQGPKLLIQFQNNGVVDDSQLPKDRFSAERLKGVDSTLKIQPAKLEDSAVYLCASRVAGRAQETQYFGPGTRLLVL.